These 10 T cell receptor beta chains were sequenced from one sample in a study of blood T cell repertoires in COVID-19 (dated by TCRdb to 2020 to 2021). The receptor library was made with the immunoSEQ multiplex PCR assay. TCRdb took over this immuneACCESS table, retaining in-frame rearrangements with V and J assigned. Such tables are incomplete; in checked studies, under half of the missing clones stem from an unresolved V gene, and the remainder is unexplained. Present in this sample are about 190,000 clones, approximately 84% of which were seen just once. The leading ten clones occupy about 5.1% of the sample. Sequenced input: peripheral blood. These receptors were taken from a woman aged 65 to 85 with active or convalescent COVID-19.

The CDR3 coding sequence is TGCAGTGCTAGTGTGGCTAGAGGAGAGACCCAGTACTTC. Protein: CSASVARGETQYF. The chain links TRBV20-1 to TRBJ2-5; D remains unclear. This CDR3 has 13 amino acids. Germline lookup yields CDR1 DFQATT and CDR2 SNEGSKA (reference sequence). Trimming left V 3 bases short and J 4 bases short, with 12 bases between.

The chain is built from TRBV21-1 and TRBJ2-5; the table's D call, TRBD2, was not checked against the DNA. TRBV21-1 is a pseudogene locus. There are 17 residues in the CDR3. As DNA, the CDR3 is TGTGCCAGCAGCAAAGATGCTAGCGGGAGTTCCCAAGAGACCCAGTACTTC. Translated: CASSKDASGSSQETQYF.

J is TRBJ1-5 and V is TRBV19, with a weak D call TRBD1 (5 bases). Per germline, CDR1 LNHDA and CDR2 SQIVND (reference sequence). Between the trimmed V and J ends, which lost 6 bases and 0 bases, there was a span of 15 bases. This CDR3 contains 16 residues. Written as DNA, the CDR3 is TGTGCCAGTAGCCCCCAGGGCACCTATAGCAATCAGCCCCAGCATTTT. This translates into CASSPQGTYSNQPQHF. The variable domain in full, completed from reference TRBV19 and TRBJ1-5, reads DGGITQSPKYLFRKEGQNVTLSCEQNLNHDAMYWYRQDPGQGLRLIYYSQIVNDFQKGDIAEGYSVSREKKESFPLTVTSAQKNPTAFYLCASSPQGTYSNQPQHFGDGTRLSIL.

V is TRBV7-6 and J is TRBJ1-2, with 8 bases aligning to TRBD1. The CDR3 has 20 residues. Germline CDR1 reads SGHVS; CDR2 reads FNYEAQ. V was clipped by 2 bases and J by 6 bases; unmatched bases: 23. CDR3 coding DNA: TGTGCCAGCAGCTTAATGCGACAAAAACCCCGATCGGACAGGGTTAATGGCTACACCTTC. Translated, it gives CASSLMRQKPRSDRVNGYTF.

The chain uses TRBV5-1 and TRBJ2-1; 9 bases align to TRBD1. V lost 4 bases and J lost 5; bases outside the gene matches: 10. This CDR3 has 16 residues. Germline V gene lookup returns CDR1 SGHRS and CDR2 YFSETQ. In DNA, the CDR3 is TGCGCCAGCAGCGGAAGTACAGGGGGCGGGAACAATGAGCAGTTCTTC. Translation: CASSGSTGGGNNEQFF.

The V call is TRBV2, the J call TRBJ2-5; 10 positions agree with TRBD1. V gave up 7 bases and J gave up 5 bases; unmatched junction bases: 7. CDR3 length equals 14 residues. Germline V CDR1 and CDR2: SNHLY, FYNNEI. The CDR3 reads CASTTGQGFETQYF. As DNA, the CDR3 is TGTGCCAGCACCACGGGACAGGGGTTTGAGACCCAGTACTTC.

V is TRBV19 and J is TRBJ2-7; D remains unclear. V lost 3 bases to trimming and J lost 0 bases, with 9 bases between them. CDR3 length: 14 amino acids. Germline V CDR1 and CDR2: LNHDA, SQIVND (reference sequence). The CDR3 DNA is TGTGCCAGTAGTATTTCGAGCGACTCCTACGAGCAGTACTTC. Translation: CASSISSDSYEQYF.

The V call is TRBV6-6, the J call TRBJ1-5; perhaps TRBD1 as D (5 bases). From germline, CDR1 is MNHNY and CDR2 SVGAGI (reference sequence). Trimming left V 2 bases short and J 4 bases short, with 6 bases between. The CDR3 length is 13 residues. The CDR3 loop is CASSYGGNQPQHF. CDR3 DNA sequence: TGTGCCAGCAGTTACGGGGGGAATCAGCCCCAGCATTTT.

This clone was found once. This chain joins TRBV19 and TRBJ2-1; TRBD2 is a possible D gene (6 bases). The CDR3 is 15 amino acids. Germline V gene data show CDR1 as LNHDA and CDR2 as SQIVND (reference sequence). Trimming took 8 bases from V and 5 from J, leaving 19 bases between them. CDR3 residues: CASRTEGGVHNEQFF. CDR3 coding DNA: TGTGCCAGTCGTACGGAGGGCGGCGTTCACAATGAGCAGTTCTTC.

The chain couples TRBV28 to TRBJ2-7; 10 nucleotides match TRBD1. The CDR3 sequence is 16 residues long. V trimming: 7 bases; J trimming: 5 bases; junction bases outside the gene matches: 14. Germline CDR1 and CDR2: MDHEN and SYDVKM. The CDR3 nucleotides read TGTGCCAGCACACAGATGGACAGGGGGAGAAGGGACGAGCAGTACTTC. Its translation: CASTQMDRGRRDEQYF. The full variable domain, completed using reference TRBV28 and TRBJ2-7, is DVKVTQSSRYLVKRTGEKVFLECVQDMDHENMFWYRQDPGLGLRLIYFSYDVKMKEKGDIPEGYSVSREKKERFSLILESASTNQTSMYLCASTQMDRGRRDEQYFGPGTRLTVT.